One sample yielded the 24 T cell receptor beta chains listed below, sequenced in a study of blood T cell repertoires in COVID-19. Here immunoSEQ multiplex PCR was the method, and the copy in TCRdb shows in-frame clones only, minus some. The profile covers about 97,000 clones, with 91% appearing a single time and about 4% taken by the ten largest. The material sequenced was peripheral blood. The receptors were sampled from a man in his late teens or twenties with acute or convalescent COVID-19.

The chain links TRBV19 to TRBJ1-3; D perhaps matches TRBD1 (5 bases). CDR1 is LNHDA, CDR2 SQIVND, per germline (reference sequence). The germline V and J ends were trimmed by 6 bases and 0 bases, with 15 bases remaining between them. The CDR3 sequence is 16 residues long. Here the CDR3 reads CASSSGTGISGNTIYF. The CDR3 DNA is TGTGCCAGTAGCTCCGGGACTGGGATCTCTGGAAACACCATATATTTT.

J is TRBJ2-3 and V is TRBV7-6; 7 nucleotides match TRBD2. This CDR3 has 15 residues. V dropped 2 bases and J dropped 4; count of bases not matched to a gene: 6. The germline V gene encodes CDR1 SGHVS and CDR2 FNYEAQ. The CDR3 reads CASSLIPGGPDTQYF. DNA of the CDR3: TGTGCCAGCAGCTTAATTCCGGGAGGACCAGATACGCAGTATTTT.

The J gene is TRBJ2-5, the V gene TRBV27; 8 bases map to TRBD1. Germline trimming cut 1 base from V and 4 bases from J; bases unmatched to any gene: 8. From germline, CDR1 is MNHEY and CDR2 SMNVEV (reference sequence). CDR3 size: 16 residues. CDR3 DNA: TGTGCCAGCAGTTTATTTGGACAGGGTCGTGGAGAGACCCAGTACTTC. The encoded protein is CASSLFGQGRGETQYF.

As DNA, the CDR3 is TGTGCCAGCAGACCCCTATTGAGCGGGAAGGCCCAGTACTTC. Amino acid sequence: CASRPLLSGKAQYF. The V call is TRBV13, the J call TRBJ2-5, with TRBD2 matching over 7 bases. This CDR3 has 14 residues. The ends lost 6 bases at V and 9 bases at J; junction bases unmatched: 13. Germline V gene lookup returns CDR1 PRHDT and CDR2 FYEKMQ (reference sequence).

The genes are TRBV5-1 and TRBJ2-7, with 10 bases fitting TRBD1. V lost 3 bases and J lost 5; bases outside the gene matches: 8. The germline V gene has CDR1 SGHRS and CDR2 YFSETQ. The CDR3 extends over 15 amino acids. The CDR3 DNA reads as TGCGCCAGCAGCTCCGGTCCGGGACAGGGGCACGAGCAGTACTTC. This encodes CASSSGPGQGHEQYF. The complete variable domain, with remaining parts taken from reference TRBV5-1 and TRBJ2-7, reads KAGVTQTPRYLIKTRGQQVTLSCSPISGHRSVSWYQQTPGQGLQFLFEYFSETQRNKGNFPGRFSGRQFSNSRSEMNVSTLELGDSALYLCASSSGPGQGHEQYFGPGTRLTVT.

The chain has TRBV5-1 and TRBJ1-5; 9 bases are shared with TRBD1. Germline assignment: CDR1 SGHRS and CDR2 YFSETQ. Unmatched junction bases numbered 4, after V lost 2 bases and J lost 7 bases. This CDR3 contains 14 residues. As DNA, the CDR3 is TGCGCCAGCAGCTTAGGGACAGGGAGGCAGCCCCAGCATTTT. It is translated as CASSLGTGRQPQHF.

The J gene is TRBJ2-3, the V gene TRBV2, with 12 bases aligning to TRBD2. The CDR3 is 16 residues long. The trim removed 4 bases at V and 6 bases at J, leaving 8 bases unmatched. CDR1 is SNHLY, CDR2 FYNNEI, per germline. In DNA form, the CDR3 reads TGTGCCAGCAGTGGCCCACTAGCGGGGGGTTTGGATACGCAGTATTTT. Translated, it gives CASSGPLAGGLDTQYF.

The V call is TRBV5-4, the J call TRBJ2-3, with D possibly being TRBD2 (6 bases). The CDR3 sequence is 13 residues long. V was pared by 7 bases and J by 2 bases, with 11 bases between. Per germline, CDR1 SGHNT and CDR2 YYREEE (reference sequence). In DNA, the CDR3 is TGTGCCAGCCGCGGGACGTTCACAGATACGCAGTATTTT. Translating it yields CASRGTFTDTQYF.

This chain links TRBV5-1 with TRBJ2-1, with D perhaps TRBD2 (5 bases). V lost 0 bases and J 15 bases, leaving 16 bases between the germline ends. The CDR3 contains 13 residues. CDR1 and CDR2 from the germline V gene are SGHRS and YFSETQ. CDR3 in amino acids: CASSLESAERMFF. As DNA, the CDR3 is TGCGCCAGCAGCTTGGAATCAGCGGAGAGAATGTTCTTC.

A single count supports this clone. The V gene is TRBV30, the J gene TRBJ2-5; 15 positions match TRBD2. J lost 7 bases, V lost 3 bases, and 12 bases had no gene match. CDR1 GTSNPN and CDR2 SVGIG come from the germline V gene (reference sequence). There are 17 residues in the CDR3. The CDR3 DNA sequence: TGTGCCTGGAGCGGACTAGCGGGAGGGCGTCCTGTATGGACCCAGTACTTC. It yields the protein CAWSGLAGGRPVWTQYF.

The DNA for the CDR3 is TGTGCCAGCAGTTTAGTCGACACCCTGGAGCAGTTCTTC. Amino acids: CASSLVDTLEQFF. The chain couples TRBV12-3 or TRBV12-4 to TRBJ2-1, with D unclear. This CDR3 spans 13 amino acids. Trimming took 1 base from V and 10 from J, leaving 11 bases between them.

CDR3 sequence (DNA): TGTGCCAGCACCCCCCATTGGGGTAGGGAGGCTTTCTTT. This translates into CASTPHWGREAFF. V usage is TRBV12-3 or TRBV12-4 and J usage is TRBJ1-1; D uncertain. Trimming shortened V by 7 bases and J by 11 bases, and 20 bases separated the two germline ends. The CDR3 sequence is 13 residues long.

This chain joins TRBV21-1 and TRBJ1-6; TRBD1, as called in the table, went unchecked against the DNA. TRBV21-1 is classified as a pseudogene. The CDR3 sequence is 21 residues long. CDR3 amino acids: CASSKDGRTGDSCTYNSPLHF. CDR3 coding DNA: TGTGCCAGCAGCAAAGACGGTAGGACAGGGGATTCTTGCACCTATAATTCACCCCTCCACTTT.

This clone is a singleton in its sample. V is TRBV5-1 and J is TRBJ1-2; possible D gene TRBD1, 6 bases. The V gene lost 4 bases and the J gene lost 8 bases, with 15 bases spanning the gap. The CDR3 length is 13 residues. Germline assignment: CDR1 SGHRS and CDR2 YFSETQ. The CDR3 loop is CASSPVDSQGYTF. The CDR3 DNA sequence: TGCGCCAGCAGCCCTGTGGACAGTCAGGGCTACACCTTC. The full variable domain, completed using reference TRBV5-1 and TRBJ1-2, is KAGVTQTPRYLIKTRGQQVTLSCSPISGHRSVSWYQQTPGQGLQFLFEYFSETQRNKGNFPGRFSGRQFSNSRSEMNVSTLELGDSALYLCASSPVDSQGYTFGSGTRLTVV.

This chain uses TRBV12-3 or TRBV12-4 with TRBJ1-2; possibly TRBD1 for D (6 bases). The CDR3 contains 12 residues. With 3 bases removed from V and 5 bases from J, the gap between germline ends came to 7 bases. The CDR3 loop reads CASSLRGYGYTF. The DNA for the CDR3 is TGTGCCAGCAGTTTGAGGGGGTATGGCTACACCTTC.

Notes on this clone: One end of the junction does not line up with germline, which may come from a read error. The chain has TRBV6-5 and TRBJ2-1; 8 bases align to TRBD2. This CDR3 is built from 15 residues. Germline assignment: CDR1 MNHEY and CDR2 SVGAGI. CDR3 sequence: CACRMTGFGGDEQFF. The CDR3 DNA sequence: TGTGCCTGCAGGATGACGGGGTTCGGGGGGGATGAGCAGTTCTTC.

The chain combines TRBV23-1 with TRBJ1-5, with TRBD1 as a possible D gene (6 bases). TRBV23-1 is placed among ORFs of uncertain function. Trimming took off 11 bases at V and 5 bases at J, with 16 bases between the two ends. The CDR3 extends over 13 amino acids. CDR3 sequence: CAPLRGGHQPQHF. CDR3 coding DNA: TGCGCCCCCCTCCGGGGGGGGCATCAGCCCCAGCATTTT.

This clone was seen only a few times. This chain connects TRBV27 to TRBJ1-1; a weak D match, TRBD1 (5 bases). CDR1 is MNHEY and CDR2 is SMNVEV in the germline V gene (reference sequence). V was cut by 2 bases and J by 1 base, with 5 bases left in between. This CDR3 has 13 residues. The CDR3 DNA follows: TGTGCCAGCAGTTTAGGGGCGAACACTGAAGCTTTCTTT. Its translation: CASSLGANTEAFF.

The V gene is TRBV19, the J gene TRBJ1-2; 7 nucleotides agree with TRBD1. Losses at the gene ends were 5 bases for V and 3 bases for J; bases not matched to a gene: 9. The CDR3 has 15 residues. Germline CDR1 and CDR2: LNHDA and SQIVND (reference sequence). The CDR3 protein is CASSPEGAPDYGYTF. The CDR3 nucleotides read TGTGCCAGTAGTCCCGAGGGGGCGCCGGACTATGGCTACACCTTC.

The chain combines TRBV2 with TRBJ1-5; no clear D. Germline CDR1 and CDR2: SNHLY and FYNNEI. The CDR3 has 14 residues. Trimming pared 3 bases from V and 4 bases from J, leaving 10 bases between. As DNA, the CDR3 is TGTGCCAGCAGTGATGGCGGGTCTAATCAGCCCCAGCATTTT. As protein: CASSDGGSNQPQHF.

This clone was counted once. This chain uses TRBV19 with TRBJ2-1; 13 nucleotides match TRBD2. J gave up 2 bases and V 2 bases, and 3 bases lay outside the gene matches. CDR1 and CDR2 from the germline V gene are LNHDA and SQIVND (reference sequence). The CDR3 consists of 17 residues. CDR3 coding DNA: TGTGCCAGTAGTATACGACTAGCGGGAGGCCCCTACAATGAGCAGTTCTTC. Translation gives CASSIRLAGGPYNEQFF. The whole variable domain, remainder taken from reference TRBV19 and TRBJ2-1, is DGGITQSPKYLFRKEGQNVTLSCEQNLNHDAMYWYRQDPGQGLRLIYYSQIVNDFQKGDIAEGYSVSREKKESFPLTVTSAQKNPTAFYLCASSIRLAGGPYNEQFFGPGTRLTVL.

CDR3 sequence reads: CASSSRGLDYGYTF. The CDR3 nucleotides read TGTGCCAGCAGCTCTAGGGGGCTAGACTATGGCTACACCTTC. This chain uses TRBV3-1 (or the pseudogene TRBV3-2) with TRBJ1-2, with 7 bases fitting TRBD1. The germline gives CDR1 LGHDT, CDR2 YNNKEL (reference sequence). The ends lost 5 bases at V and 3 bases at J; junction bases unmatched: 6. The CDR3 has 14 amino acids.

The rearrangement uses TRBV6-6 and TRBJ2-5, with TRBD2 matching over 12 bases. V gave up 4 bases and J gave up 1 base; unmatched junction bases: 4. CDR3 length: 16 amino acids. CDR1 and CDR2 from the germline V gene are MNHNY and SVGAGI (reference sequence). CDR3 residues: CASSLGTSGFQETQYF. The CDR3 DNA sequence: TGTGCCAGCAGTTTGGGGACTAGCGGGTTCCAAGAGACCCAGTACTTC.

Only one count was recorded for this clone. The chain is built from TRBV12-3 or TRBV12-4 and TRBJ2-3; 9 nucleotides match TRBD2. The CDR3 runs 13 residues. DNA of the CDR3: TGTGCGACTGGCGGGGGGGCCACAGATACGCAGTATTTT. This encodes CATGGGATDTQYF.